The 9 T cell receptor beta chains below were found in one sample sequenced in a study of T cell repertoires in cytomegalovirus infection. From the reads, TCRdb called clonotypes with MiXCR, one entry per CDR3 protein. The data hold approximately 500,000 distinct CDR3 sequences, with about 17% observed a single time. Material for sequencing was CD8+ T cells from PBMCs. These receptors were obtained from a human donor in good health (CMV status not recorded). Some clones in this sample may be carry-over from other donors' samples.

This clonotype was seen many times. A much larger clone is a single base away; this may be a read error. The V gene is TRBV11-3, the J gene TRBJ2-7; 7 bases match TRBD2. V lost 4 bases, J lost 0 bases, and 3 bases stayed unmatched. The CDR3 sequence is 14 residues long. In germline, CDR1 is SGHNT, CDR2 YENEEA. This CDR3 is CASSSGGSSYEQYF. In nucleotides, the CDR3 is TGTGCCAGCAGCTCCGGCGGGAGCTCCTACGAGCAGTACTTC.

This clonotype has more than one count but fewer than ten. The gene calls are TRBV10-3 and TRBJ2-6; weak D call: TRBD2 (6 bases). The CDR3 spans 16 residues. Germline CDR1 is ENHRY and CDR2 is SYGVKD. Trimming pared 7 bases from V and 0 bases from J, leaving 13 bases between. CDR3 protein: CAIKEGLSSGANVLTF. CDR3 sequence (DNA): TGTGCCATCAAGGAGGGCCTAAGCTCTGGGGCCAACGTCCTGACTTTC.

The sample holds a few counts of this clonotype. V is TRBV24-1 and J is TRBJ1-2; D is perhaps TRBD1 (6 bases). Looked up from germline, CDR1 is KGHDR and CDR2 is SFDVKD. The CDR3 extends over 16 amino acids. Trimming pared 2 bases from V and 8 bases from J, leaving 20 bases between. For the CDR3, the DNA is TGTGCCACCAGTGATTCAGCTCTAAGGGGACATGGGGGCTACACCTTC. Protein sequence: CATSDSALRGHGGYTF.

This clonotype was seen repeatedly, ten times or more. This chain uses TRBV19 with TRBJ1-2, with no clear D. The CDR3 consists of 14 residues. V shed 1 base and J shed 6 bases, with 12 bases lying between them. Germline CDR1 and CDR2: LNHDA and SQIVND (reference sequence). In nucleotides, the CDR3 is TGTGCCAGTAGTATAGCCAGGCGGCGGGATGGCTACACCTTC. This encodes CASSIARRRDGYTF. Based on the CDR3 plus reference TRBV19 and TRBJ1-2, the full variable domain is DGGITQSPKYLFRKEGQNVTLSCEQNLNHDAMYWYRQDPGQGLRLIYYSQIVNDFQKGDIAEGYSVSREKKESFPLTVTSAQKNPTAFYLCASSIARRRDGYTFGSGTRLTVV.

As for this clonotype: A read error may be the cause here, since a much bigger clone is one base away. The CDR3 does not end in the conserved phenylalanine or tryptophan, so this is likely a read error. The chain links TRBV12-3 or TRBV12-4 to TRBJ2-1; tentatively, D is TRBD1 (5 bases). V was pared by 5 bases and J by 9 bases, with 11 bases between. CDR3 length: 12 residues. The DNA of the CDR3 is TGTGCCAGCAGTGTAGGTAGGGGTGAGCAGTTCTTA. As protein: CASSVGRGEQFL.

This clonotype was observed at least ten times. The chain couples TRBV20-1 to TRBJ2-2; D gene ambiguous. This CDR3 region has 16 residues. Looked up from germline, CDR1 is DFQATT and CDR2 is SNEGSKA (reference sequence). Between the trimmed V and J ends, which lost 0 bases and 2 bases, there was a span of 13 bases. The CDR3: CSARDSVHINTGELFF. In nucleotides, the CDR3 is TGCAGTGCTAGAGATTCTGTCCACATTAACACCGGGGAGCTGTTTTTT.

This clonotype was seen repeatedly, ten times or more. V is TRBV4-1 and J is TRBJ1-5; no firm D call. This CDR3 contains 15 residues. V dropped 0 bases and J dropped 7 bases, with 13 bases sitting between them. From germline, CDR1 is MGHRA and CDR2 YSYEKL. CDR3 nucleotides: TGCGCCAGCAGCCAAGATCCGGGGAAAATGCAGCCCCAGCATTTT. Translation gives CASSQDPGKMQPQHF.

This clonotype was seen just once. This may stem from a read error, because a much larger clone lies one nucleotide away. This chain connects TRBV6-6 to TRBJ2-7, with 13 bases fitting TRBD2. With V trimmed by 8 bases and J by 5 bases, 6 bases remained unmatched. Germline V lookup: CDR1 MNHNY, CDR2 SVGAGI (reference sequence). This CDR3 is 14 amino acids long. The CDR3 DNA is TGTGCCAGCTTACTAGCGGGAGGGCCCGACGAGCAGTACTTC. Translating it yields CASLLAGGPDEQYF.

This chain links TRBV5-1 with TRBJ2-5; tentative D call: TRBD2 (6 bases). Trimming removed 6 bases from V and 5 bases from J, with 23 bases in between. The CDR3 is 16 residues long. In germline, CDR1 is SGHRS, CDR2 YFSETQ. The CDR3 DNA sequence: TGCGCCAGCACCCGCACCGCTTTGGAGGGGAGGGAGACCCAGTACTTC. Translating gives CASTRTALEGRETQYF.